Shown below are 8 T cell receptor beta chains from a single sample sequenced in a study of T cell repertoires in cytomegalovirus infection. For these TCRs, the target antigens are not known. TCRdb independently ran MiXCR on the reads; one entry per CDR3 protein. Here the sample spans about 69,000 distinct CDR3 sequences, about 26% being singletons. Material: CD8+ T cells from cultured PBMCs, obtained from culture after CMV antigen stimulation. The receptors come from a human donor in good health (CMV status not recorded). Some clones in this sample may be carry-over from other donors' samples.

This clonotype was counted once. The V and J genes are TRBV20-1 and TRBJ2-1; D is ambiguous. Trimming stripped 1 base from V and 4 bases from J, with 17 bases between. Germline lookup yields CDR1 DFQATT and CDR2 SNEGSKA (reference sequence). The CDR3 is made up of 16 amino acids. CDR3 DNA sequence: TGCAGTGCTAGAGGTTTGCGCGGCCCCGATTACAATGAGCAGTTCTTC. This codes for CSARGLRGPDYNEQFF.

This chain uses TRBV20-1 with TRBJ1-1; D remains unclear. Germline loops: CDR1 DFQATT, CDR2 SNEGSKA (reference sequence). The length of the CDR3 is 14 residues. The CDR3: CSAPRETGNTEAFF. The CDR3 region has the DNA TGCAGCGCACCCCGAGAGACGGGGAACACTGAAGCTTTCTTT.

This chain uses TRBV7-9 with TRBJ2-7, with 9 bases matching TRBD1. The CDR3 length is 16 residues. CDR1 SEHNR and CDR2 FQNEAQ come from the germline V gene (reference sequence). Unmatched junction bases numbered 10, after V lost 5 bases and J lost 2 bases. CDR3 sequence: CASSPDGGQGAYEQYF. The CDR3 bases are TGTGCCAGCAGCCCCGACGGGGGACAGGGAGCCTACGAGCAGTACTTC.

Only a few counts were recorded for this clonotype. The chain is built from TRBV28 and TRBJ2-2; a weak D match, TRBD1 (5 bases). CDR1 MDHEN and CDR2 SYDVKM come from the germline V gene. The CDR3 spans 16 residues. Trimming pared 3 bases from V and 3 bases from J, leaving 14 bases between. The CDR3 coding sequence is TGTGCCAGCAGTTTCCTCCCTAGGGGTTACACCGGGGAGCTGTTTTTT. It translates to CASSFLPRGYTGELFF.

V gene TRBV19 combines with J gene TRBJ1-1; D is perhaps TRBD1 (6 bases). The V gene's germline CDR1 is LNHDA and CDR2 SQIVND (reference sequence). V dropped 9 bases and J dropped 0 bases, with 11 bases sitting between them. This CDR3 spans 13 amino acids. CDR3 nucleotides: TGTGCCAGCGGACAGTCCCTGAACACTGAAGCTTTCTTT. This sequence encodes CASGQSLNTEAFF. The full variable domain, its missing parts supplied by reference TRBV19 and TRBJ1-1, is DGGITQSPKYLFRKEGQNVTLSCEQNLNHDAMYWYRQDPGQGLRLIYYSQIVNDFQKGDIAEGYSVSREKKESFPLTVTSAQKNPTAFYLCASGQSLNTEAFFGQGTRLTVV.

V usage is TRBV19 and J usage is TRBJ1-5, with D perhaps TRBD1 (6 bases). CDR1 LNHDA and CDR2 SQIVND come from the germline V gene (reference sequence). V was clipped by 5 bases and J by 2 bases, with 7 bases between them. This CDR3 is 13 amino acids long. As DNA, the CDR3 is TGTGCCAGTAGTCCAGGGGGCAATCAGCCCCAGCATTTT. It codes for CASSPGGNQPQHF.

J is TRBJ2-2 and V is TRBV4-2; no definite D call. Germline V CDR1 and CDR2: LGHNA, YNFKEQ. The V and J ends lost 8 bases and 6 bases respectively, with 10 bases between them. The CDR3 extends over 12 amino acids. CDR3 residues: CASLGGSGELFF. CDR3 DNA sequence: TGTGCCAGCCTGGGTGGATCCGGGGAGCTGTTTTTT.

The V and J genes are TRBV5-5 and TRBJ1-4, with D unresolved. V was trimmed by 0 bases and J by 1 base, leaving 10 bases between them. Germline assignment: CDR1 SGHKS and CDR2 YYEKEE (reference sequence). This CDR3 contains 16 residues. In DNA form, the CDR3 reads TGTGCCAGCAGCTTGGGCCATAGGGAAACTAATGAAAAACTGTTTTTT. The encoded protein is CASSLGHRETNEKLFF.